The 19 T cell receptor beta chains below all came from one sample that was sequenced in a study of CD8+ T cells in alopecia areata. It was cDNA, reverse transcribed from extracted RNA, that served as the sequencing template. The data were produced by immunoSEQ multiplex PCR, yet TCRdb's version contains in-frame clones alone and is incomplete. The profile shows 150,000 to 200,000 clones, roughly three fifths of them singletons. Treatment of the sample: oral pan-JAK inhibitor, 5-10 mg twice daily. This specimen consisted of CD4+ T cells sorted from blood, obtained around week 47, from a patient treated with tofacitinib. The receptors derive from a human donor with alopecia areata.

This clone was detected only a few times. Here the CDR3 reads CASSEPRGSGANVLTF. Written as DNA, the CDR3 is TGTGCCAGCAGCGAACCCAGGGGCTCTGGGGCCAACGTCCTGACTTTC. This rearrangement joins TRBV27 to TRBJ2-6; possible D gene TRBD1, 6 bases. Per the germline V gene, CDR1 is MNHEY and CDR2 is SMNVEV (reference sequence). Trimming removed 6 bases from V and 0 bases from J, with 12 bases in between. The CDR3 has 16 residues.

The chain joins TRBV30 to TRBJ1-1, with D possibly matching TRBD1 (5 bases). Germline CDR1 GTSNPN, CDR2 SVGIG (reference sequence). The CDR3 extends over 13 amino acids. Trimming removed 2 bases at V and 2 bases at J, with 9 bases between. CDR3 nucleotides: TGTGCCTGGAGTAAGACAGTTAACACTGAAGCTTTCTTT. It is translated as CAWSKTVNTEAFF.

The gene calls are TRBV7-3 and TRBJ2-3, with 8 bases identical to TRBD2. Germline CDR1 is SGHTA and CDR2 is FQGTGA. The CDR3 is 17 residues long. The V and J ends lost 2 bases and 2 bases, in that order; junction bases with no gene match: 9. The CDR3 nucleotides are TGTGCCAGCAGCTTAGAGGCGGGGGGCATAAACACAGATACGCAGTATTTT. It encodes CASSLEAGGINTDTQYF.

The chain couples TRBV19 to TRBJ1-1; D is undetermined. V was pared by 5 bases and J by 2 bases, with 12 bases between. There are 14 residues in the CDR3. Germline loops: CDR1 LNHDA, CDR2 SQIVND (reference sequence). CDR3 DNA: TGTGCCAGTAGTTCCCGGGAATTTAACACTGAAGCTTTCTTT. This codes for CASSSREFNTEAFF.

The chain combines TRBV29-1 with TRBJ1-5; the D is unclear. The length of the CDR3 is 13 residues. Looked up from germline, CDR1 is SQVTM and CDR2 is ANQGSEA. Between the trimmed V and J ends, which lost 6 bases and 2 bases, there was a span of 11 bases. The CDR3 protein is CSVAREGNQPQHF. The CDR3 region has the DNA TGCAGCGTAGCGAGGGAGGGCAATCAGCCCCAGCATTTT.

This clone was found a few times. The rearrangement links TRBV5-6 to TRBJ2-7, with 7 bases lining up with TRBD1. The CDR3 runs 13 residues. V dropped 4 bases and J dropped 9; count of bases not matched to a gene: 10. The germline CDR1 and CDR2 sequences are SGHDT and YYEEEE. CDR3 region: CASSLGQADRQYF. CDR3 DNA: TGTGCCAGCAGCCTCGGACAGGCGGATAGGCAGTACTTC.

There are a few counts of this clone. The rearrangement links TRBV7-9 to TRBJ2-5; D perhaps matches TRBD1 (5 bases). The ends were cut back, 4 bases at V and 5 bases at J, with 11 bases in the middle. Per germline, CDR1 SEHNR and CDR2 FQNEAQ (reference sequence). This CDR3 has 13 amino acids. This CDR3 reads CASSSSGLETQYF. CDR3 DNA sequence: TGTGCCAGCAGCTCATCAGGGTTGGAGACCCAGTACTTC.

The rearrangement joins TRBV7-6 to TRBJ2-3, with D perhaps TRBD1 (6 bases). The CDR3 is made up of 15 amino acids. V was trimmed by 5 bases and J by 5 bases, leaving 17 bases between them. From germline, CDR1 is SGHVS and CDR2 FNYEAQ. The CDR3 bases are TGTGCCAGCAGCCCCCGACGGGGCAGGGGAGATACGCAGTATTTT. Amino acids: CASSPRRGRGDTQYF.

V is TRBV30 and J is TRBJ2-5; D call uncertain. Germline V gene data show CDR1 as GTSNPN and CDR2 as SVGIG (reference sequence). This CDR3 spans 12 amino acids. With 4 bases removed from V and 6 bases from J, the gap between germline ends came to 12 bases. The CDR3 spells CAWKSNDKTQYF. The CDR3 nucleotides read TGTGCCTGGAAGAGTAACGATAAGACCCAGTACTTC. The whole variable domain, filled in from reference TRBV30 and TRBJ2-5, reads SQTIHQWPATLVQPVGSPLSLECTVEGTSNPNLYWYRQAAGRGLQLLFYSVGIGQISSEVPQNLSASRPQDRQFILSSKKLLLSDSGFYLCAWKSNDKTQYFGPGTRLLVL.

This clone was recorded a few times. The chain carries TRBV29-1 and TRBJ1-2; D may be TRBD1 (5 bases). Germline V gene data show CDR1 as SQVTM and CDR2 as ANQGSEA. The CDR3 length is 14 residues. Trimming pared 3 bases from V and 3 bases from J, leaving 14 bases between. CDR3 nucleotide sequence: TGCAGCGTTGAGCGGGGGATGAATGACTATGGCTACACCTTC. It codes for CSVERGMNDYGYTF.

This rearrangement joins TRBV23-1 to TRBJ1-1; D may be TRBD1 (6 bases). TRBV23-1 is an ORF, and what it does is uncertain. The V end lost 4 bases, the J end lost 6 bases, and 18 bases lay between the germline ends. This CDR3 contains 15 residues. CDR3 nucleotides: TGCGCCAGCAGTCGCCATGGGGGGGCGAGGGCTGAAGCTTTCTTT. As protein: CASSRHGGARAEAFF.

This clone was counted between two and nine times. The chain joins TRBV19 to TRBJ2-1; 7 nucleotides agree with TRBD2. This CDR3 contains 15 residues. In germline, CDR1 is LNHDA, CDR2 SQIVND (reference sequence). Trimming at V came to 5 bases and at J to 5 bases, leaving 9 bases not matched to a gene. The CDR3 coding sequence is TGTGCCAGTAGTGTTGCTAGCGGATCCCACAATGAGCAGTTCTTC. Its protein product is CASSVASGSHNEQFF.

The rearrangement links TRBV29-1 to TRBJ2-1; a weak D match, TRBD1 (5 bases). In germline, CDR1 is SQVTM, CDR2 ANQGSEA. V was shortened by 1 base and J by 7 bases, with 8 bases between the two germline ends. This CDR3 is 12 amino acids long. The CDR3 sequence: CSVEGGRNEQFF. Written as DNA, the CDR3 is TGCAGCGTTGAAGGGGGCAGAAATGAGCAGTTCTTC.

The V and J genes are TRBV30 and TRBJ1-4, with 11 bases that match TRBD1. The junction had 6 bases not matched to a gene; V was cut back by 5 bases and J by 7 bases. Germline V lookup: CDR1 GTSNPN, CDR2 SVGIG (reference sequence). The CDR3 is 14 amino acids. The CDR3 DNA sequence: TGTGCCTGGGGACAGGGGGCGGATGGTGAAAAACTGTTTTTT. Translated, it gives CAWGQGADGEKLFF. The full variable domain, in which reference TRBV30 and TRBJ1-4 provide the parts outside the CDR3, is SQTIHQWPATLVQPVGSPLSLECTVEGTSNPNLYWYRQAAGRGLQLLFYSVGIGQISSEVPQNLSASRPQDRQFILSSKKLLLSDSGFYLCAWGQGADGEKLFFGSGTQLSVL.

The chain combines TRBV5-4 with TRBJ2-2; D is ambiguous. The CDR3 consists of 15 residues. Trimming shortened V by 4 bases and J by 0 bases, and 10 bases separated the two germline ends. Germline V CDR1 and CDR2: SGHNT, YYREEE (reference sequence). Written as DNA, the CDR3 is TGTGCCAGCAGCCCAGCGAGAGCGAACACCGGGGAGCTGTTTTTT. Protein: CASSPARANTGELFF.

This clone was seen more than once but under ten times. The V call is TRBV6-1, the J call TRBJ1-4, with D possibly matching TRBD1 (5 bases). The CDR3 loop spans 14 amino acids. CDR1 is MNHNS and CDR2 is SASEGT in the germline V gene. The V and J ends lost 6 bases and 8 bases respectively, with 16 bases between them. The CDR3 reads CASSSQKGQEKLFF. The CDR3 DNA sequence: TGTGCCAGCAGCTCCCAAAAGGGGCAGGAAAAACTGTTTTTT.

This clone has only a few counts. The chain joins TRBV6-6 to TRBJ2-5; TRBD2 matches at 12 bases. V shed 7 bases and J 0 bases; nucleotides not matched to a gene: 6. The CDR3 covers 16 residues. The germline CDR1 and CDR2 sequences are MNHNY and SVGAGI (reference sequence). The CDR3 here is CASKLAGGSYQETQYF. In nucleotides, the CDR3 is TGTGCCAGCAAACTAGCGGGGGGCTCGTACCAAGAGACCCAGTACTTC.

V usage is TRBV7-7 and J usage is TRBJ2-5; D ambiguous. Germline V lookup: CDR1 SSHAT, CDR2 FNYEAQ (reference sequence). The CDR3 loop spans 14 amino acids. Trimming pared 1 base from V and 0 bases from J, leaving 6 bases between. CDR3 DNA sequence: TGTGCCAGCAGCTTAGGCACAGACCAAGAGACCCAGTACTTC. It codes for CASSLGTDQETQYF.

In this sample, this clone turned up a few times. This chain connects TRBV7-6 to TRBJ2-2; no clear D gene. This CDR3 spans 14 amino acids. V gave up 0 bases and J gave up 3 bases, with 5 bases separating them. Germline V gene data show CDR1 as SGHVS and CDR2 as FNYEAQ. The CDR3 sequence is CASSLALYTGELFF. Written as DNA, the CDR3 is TGTGCCAGCAGCTTAGCCCTCTACACCGGGGAGCTGTTTTTT.